This T cell receptor beta chain was retrieved from a study of HIV-infected patients and healthy controls. Study outcomes and limitations: Treated samples reflected only about three months of therapy, arguably too short to observe immune reconstitution.

A word on this clonotype: Antigen specificity is unknown.

cDNA was made from approximately 0.55 ug RNA using alpha and beta constant primers. Alpha and beta chain libraries were made separately by chain-specific third strand synthesis with multiplexing indices. TCRdb reanalysed the 5' RACE reads using MiXCR and keeps one entry per CDR3 protein. The table lists roughly 6,600 distinct CDR3 sequences, less than 11% of them singletons, with 18% in the top ten. V lost 6 bases and J 4 bases, leaving 18 bases between the germline ends. Germline V lookup: CDR1 MNHNY, CDR2 SVGAGI (reference sequence). The CDR3 runs to 16 residues. Roughly three months, about 14 weeks, into antiretroviral therapy, follow-up blood was collected. The repertoire came from unfractionated whole blood and reflected all unsorted peripheral T cells.

The J gene is TRBJ1-4, the V gene TRBV6-6, with D perhaps TRBD1 (5 bases). The source is an adult with HIV infection. The source was blood, collected during antiretroviral therapy. CDR3 DNA sequence: TGTGCCAGCAGCCTAAGCGGGGGACTTCTTAATGAAAAACTGTTTTTT. This gives the protein CASSLSGGLLNEKLFF.